What follows describes a single T cell receptor beta chain. The data derive from a study of blood T cell repertoires in COVID-19. Overall study context: Acute and convalescent COVID-19 samples came from the United States, Italy and Spain. T cells, B-cell-depleted T cells, or PBMCs supplied cDNA or gDNA.

This CDR3 contains 16 residues. Germline assignment: CDR1 SGHRS and CDR2 YFSETQ. V shed 4 bases and J 3 bases; nucleotides not matched to a gene: 12. In the authors' methods: For nucleated cells, counts were estimated from reference gene primer amplification. Sequenced by immunoSEQ multiplex PCR; TCRdb stores in-frame clones only, minus some. V, J and clone size reflect that table, while D and trimming were determined from the DNA. The sample lists some 240,000 clones, approximately 78% occurring once. The TCR comes from a woman aged 60-75 years with active or convalescent COVID-19. The chain carries TRBV5-1 and TRBJ2-7; 8 bases match TRBD2. Sequencing input: peripheral blood. The CDR3 sequence is CASSPGGVTTYYEQYF. The CDR3, as DNA: TGCGCCAGCAGCCCGGGAGGGGTGACTACATACTACGAGCAGTACTTC.